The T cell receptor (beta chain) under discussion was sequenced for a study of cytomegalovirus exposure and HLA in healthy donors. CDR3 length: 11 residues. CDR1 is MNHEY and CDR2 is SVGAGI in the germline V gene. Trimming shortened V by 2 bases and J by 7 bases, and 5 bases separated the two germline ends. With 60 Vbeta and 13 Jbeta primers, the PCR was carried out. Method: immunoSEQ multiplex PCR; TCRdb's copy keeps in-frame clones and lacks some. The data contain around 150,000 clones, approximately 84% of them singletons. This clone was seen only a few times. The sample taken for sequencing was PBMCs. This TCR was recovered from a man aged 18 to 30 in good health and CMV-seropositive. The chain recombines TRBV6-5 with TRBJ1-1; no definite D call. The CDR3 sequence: CASSYGFEAFF. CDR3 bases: TGTGCCAGCAGTTACGGCTTTGAAGCTTTCTTT.